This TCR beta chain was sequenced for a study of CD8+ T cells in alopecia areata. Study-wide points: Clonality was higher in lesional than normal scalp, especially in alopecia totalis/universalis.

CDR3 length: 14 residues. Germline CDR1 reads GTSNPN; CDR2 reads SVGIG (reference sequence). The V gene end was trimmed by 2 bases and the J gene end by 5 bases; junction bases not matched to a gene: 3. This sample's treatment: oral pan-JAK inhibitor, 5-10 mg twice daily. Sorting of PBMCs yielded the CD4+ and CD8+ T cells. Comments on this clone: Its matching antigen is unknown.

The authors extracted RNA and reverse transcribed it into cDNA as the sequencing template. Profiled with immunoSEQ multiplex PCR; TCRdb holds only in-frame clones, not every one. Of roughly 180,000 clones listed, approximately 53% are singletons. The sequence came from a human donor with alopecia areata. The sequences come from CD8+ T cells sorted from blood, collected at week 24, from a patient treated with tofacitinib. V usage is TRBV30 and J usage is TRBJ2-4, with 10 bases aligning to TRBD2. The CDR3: CAWSPTSGENIQYF. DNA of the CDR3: TGTGCCTGGAGTCCCACTAGCGGGGAAAACATTCAGTACTTC.